This T cell receptor (beta chain) emerged from a study of Ad26.COV2.S vaccination and SARS-CoV-2 variants. The CDR3 contains 14 residues. Germline V gives CDR1 SNHLY, CDR2 FYNNEI. V gave up 6 bases and J gave up 5 bases; unmatched junction bases: 7. Assay used: immunoSEQ multiplex PCR; TCRdb lists only in-frame clones, some missing. The table shows just over 350,000 clones, with more than 75% occurring only once. Noted treatment: about 20 received Ad26.COV2.S at low or high dose, single or two shots; about 5 received placebo; per-sample allocation not given. Sampling occurred on day 63 after the first vaccine or placebo injection.

The chain has TRBV2 and TRBJ2-4; 7 nucleotides line up with TRBD1. The TCR was taken from a person aged 18-65 years who received the Ad26.COV2.S COVID-19 vaccine or a placebo. Sequences were derived from peripheral blood, sampled in a trial of Ad26.COV2.S vaccine versus placebo. CDR3 nucleotides: TGTGCCAGCAGGCGCCGACAGGGAGAAAACATTCAGTACTTC. Translation gives CASRRRQGENIQYF.